Listed below are T cell receptor beta chains from one sample, sequenced in a study of CD8 T cells in Susac syndrome. Each CDR3 protein is one row after TCRdb ran MiXCR on the immunoSEQ multiplex PCR reads. Here the sample spans 150,000 to 200,000 distinct CDR3 sequences, 94% being singletons. The source material was CD4+ T cells from PBMCs. Receptors originate from a human donor with multiple sclerosis. Both conserved end residues are part of each CDR3. Fields, in order: CDR3 protein, CDR3 DNA, clone size, J gene, CDR3 length, D gene, V gene. A D gene is named only where the DNA matches it firmly. Clone size is given for some rows only: seen once, a few or many times, or a class if the clone is expanded.

CDR3 protein: CASSPTSVSRAGAFF
CDR3 DNA: TGTGCCAGCAGCCCCACATCCGTATCAAGGGCTGGAGCTTTCTTT
clone size: once
J gene: TRBJ1-1
CDR3 length: 15
D gene: .
V gene: TRBV5-4

CDR3 protein: CASSLVQDRNYGYTF
CDR3 DNA: TGCGCCAGCAGCTTGGTGCAGGACCGGAACTATGGCTACACCTTC
clone size: .
J gene: TRBJ1-2
CDR3 length: 15
D gene: .
V gene: TRBV5-1

CDR3 protein: CASSPSFAGGGGYTF
CDR3 DNA: TGTGCCAGCAGCCCCAGTTTTGCAGGGGGAGGTGGCTACACCTTC
clone size: .
J gene: TRBJ1-2
CDR3 length: 15
D gene: TRBD1
V gene: TRBV9

CDR3 protein: CASGPDRAYEQYF
CDR3 DNA: TGCGCCAGCGGCCCGGACAGGGCCTACGAGCAGTACTTC
clone size: .
J gene: TRBJ2-7
CDR3 length: 13
D gene: TRBD1
V gene: TRBV5-1

CDR3 protein: CATSSGGTSPRNTQYF
CDR3 DNA: TGTGCCACCAGCAGCGGTGGGACCTCCCCCCGTAATACGCAGTATTTT
clone size: .
J gene: TRBJ2-3
CDR3 length: 16
D gene: .
V gene: TRBV15

CDR3 protein: CASSFLGNQPQHF
CDR3 DNA: TGTGCCAGCAGTTTTTTGGGGAATCAGCCCCAGCATTTT
clone size: once
J gene: TRBJ1-5
CDR3 length: 13
D gene: .
V gene: TRBV12-3/TRBV12-4

CDR3 protein: CASSGGTATNYGYTF
CDR3 DNA: TGTGCCAGCAGCGGGGGGACAGCGACTAACTATGGCTACACCTTC
clone size: .
J gene: TRBJ1-2
CDR3 length: 15
D gene: TRBD1
V gene: TRBV9

CDR3 protein: CASSFTLEQETQYF
CDR3 DNA: TGCGCCAGCAGCTTCACCCTGGAACAAGAGACCCAGTACTTC
clone size: .
J gene: TRBJ2-5
CDR3 length: 14
D gene: .
V gene: TRBV5-1

CDR3 protein: CASSLGQGVGEAFF
CDR3 DNA: TGCGCCAGCAGCTTGGGACAGGGGGTGGGTGAAGCTTTCTTT
clone size: .
J gene: TRBJ1-1
CDR3 length: 14
D gene: TRBD1
V gene: TRBV5-1

CDR3 protein: CAIFEGTGELFF
CDR3 DNA: TGTGCCATATTCGAGGGCACCGGGGAGCTGTTTTTT
clone size: .
J gene: TRBJ2-2
CDR3 length: 12
D gene: .
V gene: TRBV6-2/TRBV6-3

CDR3 protein: CASSQQRDWGEAFF
CDR3 DNA: TGTGCCAGCAGTCAGCAAAGGGACTGGGGCGAAGCTTTCTTT
clone size: .
J gene: TRBJ1-1
CDR3 length: 14
D gene: .
V gene: TRBV6-1

CDR3 protein: CASSDRGSTGELFF
CDR3 DNA: TGCGCCAGCAGCGACAGGGGGAGTACCGGGGAGCTGTTTTTT
clone size: .
J gene: TRBJ2-2
CDR3 length: 14
D gene: TRBD1
V gene: TRBV5-1

CDR3 protein: CASSQRLDLQFF
CDR3 DNA: TGTGCCAGCTCCCAAAGACTAGACCTCCAGTTCTTC
clone size: .
J gene: TRBJ2-1
CDR3 length: 12
D gene: .
V gene: TRBV18

CDR3 protein: CASSKPHRKAGYYSNQPQHF
CDR3 DNA: TGTGCCAGCAGCAAACCCCATCGGAAGGCAGGGTATTATAGCAATCAGCCCCAGCATTTT
clone size: .
J gene: TRBJ1-5
CDR3 length: 20
D gene: .
V gene: TRBV21-1

CDR3 protein: CASSQEGVASGSGRQETQYF
CDR3 DNA: TGTGCCAGCAGCCAAGAAGGGGTGGCTAGCGGGAGCGGGAGGCAAGAGACCCAGTACTTC
clone size: .
J gene: TRBJ2-5
CDR3 length: 20
D gene: TRBD2
V gene: TRBV4-2

CDR3 protein: CASRVSGADTQYF
CDR3 DNA: TGTGCCAGTAGGGTCTCGGGGGCGGATACGCAGTATTTT
clone size: .
J gene: TRBJ2-3
CDR3 length: 13
D gene: .
V gene: TRBV19

CDR3 protein: CASSLDLTAYSYNEQFF
CDR3 DNA: TGCGCCAGCAGCTTGGATCTGACGGCCTACTCCTACAATGAGCAGTTCTTC
clone size: .
J gene: TRBJ2-1
CDR3 length: 17
D gene: .
V gene: TRBV5-1

CDR3 protein: CSARVGGRGYEQYF
CDR3 DNA: TGCAGTGCTAGAGTGGGCGGGAGGGGTTACGAGCAGTACTTC
clone size: once
J gene: TRBJ2-7
CDR3 length: 14
D gene: TRBD2
V gene: TRBV20-1